This T cell receptor (beta chain) was recovered during a study of regulatory T cells in long-lasting Graves disease. Time point described: newly diagnosed GD, antithyroid drugs for less than 3 months. PBMC-derived RNA was used for the TCR library. Construction of the TCR beta libraries employed iRepertoire HTBI primers in conjunction with Arm-PCR of CDR3 regions. TCRdb processed the multiplex PCR reads anew with MiXCR; each CDR3 protein has one entry. The data show roughly 410,000 distinct CDR3 sequences, over 14% seen once. These data also formed part of another study, on T cells in Graves' hyperthyroidism and ophthalmopathy.

The sample in question was peripheral blood mononuclear cells (PBMCs), obtained at new diagnosis, from a patient treated with antithyroid drugs. The clonotype comes from a woman between 35 and 50 years old with Graves disease.

The chain's CDR3 is CASSRYGTSGPPGEQFF. CDR3 DNA sequence: TGTGCCAGTAGTAGATACGGGACTAGCGGACCCCCAGGTGAGCAGTTCTTC. The V and J genes are TRBV19 and TRBJ2-1, with TRBD2 matching over 11 bases. V trimming: 4 bases; J trimming: 9 bases; junction bases outside the gene matches: 14. Germline V CDR1 and CDR2: LNHDA, SQIVND (reference sequence). The CDR3 is 17 residues long.